This TCR beta chain was sequenced in a study of blood T cell repertoires in COVID-19. Background on the study: Sites in the United States, Italy and Spain provided acute and convalescent COVID-19 samples. T cells, B-cell-depleted T cells, or PBMCs supplied cDNA or gDNA.

Original processing methods: Amplification of reference gene primers provided the estimated nucleated cell counts. Clones were sequenced by immunoSEQ multiplex PCR, and TCRdb holds only the in-frame ones, with some missing. That table gives V, J and clone size, and the DNA gave D and trimming. The table lists about 200,000 clones, 82% of them singletons, with around 8% in the top ten. This CDR3 region has 21 residues. The V segment lost 6 bases and the J segment 7 bases; nucleotides outside the gene matches: 30. Germline V gene lookup returns CDR1 SQVTM and CDR2 ANQGSEA. The sample consisted of peripheral blood. The TCR was taken from a woman older than 75 with COVID-19, enrolled during active disease. The gene calls are TRBV29-1 and TRBJ2-1; 10 positions match TRBD2. CDR3 in amino acids: CSVERGSEGTGLAGVSNEQFF. The CDR3 DNA reads as TGCAGCGTAGAAAGGGGTTCGGAGGGCACCGGGCTAGCGGGAGTGTCGAATGAGCAGTTCTTC.